The 9 T cell receptor beta chains given below trace back to one sample, sequenced in a study of T cell repertoires in cytomegalovirus infection. These receptors' targets are unknown. Each CDR3 protein is one row after TCRdb ran MiXCR on the reads. The sample consists of about 71,000 distinct CDR3 sequences, around 20% of them appearing once. Sequencing was performed on CD8+ T cells from cultured PBMCs, taken from culture after CMV antigen stimulation. All receptors come from a human donor in good health (CMV status not recorded). Some clones in this sample may be carry-over from other donors' samples.

The chain links TRBV27 to TRBJ1-5; D perhaps matches TRBD1 (6 bases). Germline V gene lookup returns CDR1 MNHEY and CDR2 SMNVEV (reference sequence). Trimming cost V 5 bases and J 7 bases, with 15 bases left between them. This CDR3 is 14 amino acids long. This CDR3 is CASSRGGGGQPQHF. DNA for the CDR3: TGTGCCAGCAGTCGAGGGGGGGGTGGGCAGCCCCAGCATTTT.

There are a few counts of this clonotype. This chain links TRBV12-3 or TRBV12-4 with TRBJ2-5; 7 bases line up with TRBD1. The CDR3 runs 15 residues. The V and J ends lost 6 bases and 1 base, in that order; junction bases with no gene match: 8. The CDR3 DNA reads as TGTGCCAGCAGCTGGGCCTCAGGGGGCCAAGAGACCCAGTACTTC. Translated: CASSWASGGQETQYF.

The genes are TRBV7-2 and TRBJ1-1; 7 bases are a match to TRBD1. The germline V gene has CDR1 SGHTA and CDR2 FQGNSA. This CDR3 comprises 16 residues. Trimming cost V 3 bases and J 2 bases; bases outside gene matches: 9. CDR3 region: CASSFAPTGKNTEAFF. Written as DNA, the CDR3 is TGTGCCAGCAGCTTCGCACCGACAGGGAAAAACACTGAAGCTTTCTTT.

This chain links TRBV2 with TRBJ1-2, with 7 bases fitting TRBD1. Trimming cost V 3 bases and J 7 bases; bases outside gene matches: 5. Per germline, CDR1 SNHLY and CDR2 FYNNEI. This CDR3 has 13 residues. This CDR3 reads CASSDRGIRGYTF. CDR3 in DNA: TGTGCCAGCAGTGACAGGGGGATCCGTGGCTACACCTTC.

There are a few counts of this clonotype. The gene calls are TRBV7-2 and TRBJ2-5; D is possibly TRBD1 (5 bases). The CDR3 is 14 residues long. CDR1 and CDR2 from the germline V gene are SGHTA and FQGNSA. Trimming removed 6 bases from V and 2 bases from J, with 13 bases in between. CDR3 in amino acids: CASRVWQGQETQYF. The CDR3 DNA reads TGTGCCAGCAGGGTCTGGCAGGGACAAGAGACCCAGTACTTC.

The table lists this clonotype with a few counts. The chain carries TRBV4-2 and TRBJ1-1; 9 bases are shared with TRBD1. Germline V lookup: CDR1 LGHNA, CDR2 YNFKEQ. Trimming at V came to 4 bases and at J to 5 bases, leaving 11 bases not matched to a gene. The CDR3 has 16 amino acids. The DNA of the CDR3 is TGTGCCAGCAGCCTAACCTTAGACAGGGGGAAGACTGAAGCTTTCTTT. As protein: CASSLTLDRGKTEAFF.

The chain couples TRBV7-6 to TRBJ1-2, with 9 bases identical to TRBD1. The CDR3 runs 13 residues. V lost 5 bases, J lost 6 bases, and 4 bases stayed unmatched. CDR1 is SGHVS, CDR2 FNYEAQ, per germline. The CDR3 DNA is TGTGCCAGCAGCGGTCGGGACAGGGATGGCTACACCTTC. Protein sequence: CASSGRDRDGYTF. The variable domain in full, with the rest retrieved from reference TRBV7-6 and TRBJ1-2, is GAGVSQSPRYKVTKRGQDVALRCDPISGHVSLYWYRQALGQGPEFLTYFNYEAQQDKSGLPNDRFSAERPEGSISTLTIQRTEQRDSAMYRCASSGRDRDGYTFGSGTRLTVV.

The sample holds many counts of this clonotype. This chain links TRBV7-6 with TRBJ1-4; 8 bases map to TRBD1. This CDR3 contains 15 residues. CDR1 and CDR2 (germline): SGHVS, FNYEAQ. Trimming took 6 bases from V and 6 from J; bases not matched to a gene: 9. In DNA form, the CDR3 reads TGTGCCAGCAGGGCCCTGGACAGGGATGATGAAAAACTGTTTTTT. This codes for CASRALDRDDEKLFF.

The J gene is TRBJ2-7, the V gene TRBV4-1; 7 bases fit TRBD1. The CDR3 sequence is 14 residues long. With V trimmed by 8 bases and J by 2 bases, 9 bases remained unmatched. The V gene's germline CDR1 is MGHRA and CDR2 YSYEKL. The CDR3 nucleotides read TGCGCCAGCGGATCCTCGACAGGGCCCTACGAGCAGTACTTC. This sequence encodes CASGSSTGPYEQYF.